The 30 T cell receptor beta chains below were found in one sample sequenced in a study of blood T cell repertoires in COVID-19. Assay used: immunoSEQ multiplex PCR; TCRdb lists only in-frame clones, some missing. This sample carries 400,000 to 550,000 clones, around 90% of them seen once, and the ten largest clones take just under 2%. Sequencing used PBMCs or T cells enriched from blood (not recorded which). The receptors were sampled from a woman younger than 35 with acute COVID-19.

This clone was detected only once. The chain joins TRBV6-5 to TRBJ2-3, with D perhaps TRBD1 (6 bases). Germline V gene sequence: CDR1 MNHEY, CDR2 SVGAGI. V was trimmed by 8 bases and J by 4 bases, leaving 7 bases between them. The CDR3 is made up of 11 amino acids. The CDR3 DNA reads as TGTGCCAGCTCAGGGGCAGATACGCAGTATTTT. This gives the protein CASSGADTQYF.

The V and J genes are TRBV6-2 or TRBV6-3 and TRBJ2-7, with D unclear. Trimming shortened V by 6 bases and J by 3 bases, and 15 bases separated the two germline ends. Germline lookup yields CDR1 MNHEY and CDR2 SVGEGT. The CDR3 sequence is 14 residues long. CDR3 sequence reads: CASSRRGPDYEQYF. The CDR3 region has the DNA TGTGCCAGCAGCCGCCGTGGGCCCGACTACGAGCAGTACTTC.

The chain combines TRBV4-3 with TRBJ2-1; tentatively, D is TRBD2 (6 bases). Germline loops: CDR1 LGHNA, CDR2 YSLEER. The CDR3 has 15 amino acids. Trimming shortened V by 1 base and J by 5 bases, and 12 bases separated the two germline ends. The CDR3 DNA reads TGCGCCAGCAGCCAAGTATTGGCGGGGCACAATGAGCAGTTCTTC. Protein: CASSQVLAGHNEQFF.

This clone was seen a single time. This chain uses TRBV28 with TRBJ1-1; unclear D gene. The V and J ends lost 5 bases and 3 bases respectively, with 7 bases between them. The germline CDR1 and CDR2 sequences are MDHEN and SYDVKM. This CDR3 spans 12 amino acids. The DNA for the CDR3 is TGTGCCAGCAGTACTACACACACTGAAGCTTTCTTT. Encoded protein: CASSTTHTEAFF. The variable domain in full, completed from reference TRBV28 and TRBJ1-1, reads DVKVTQSSRYLVKRTGEKVFLECVQDMDHENMFWYRQDPGLGLRLIYFSYDVKMKEKGDIPEGYSVSREKKERFSLILESASTNQTSMYLCASSTTHTEAFFGQGTRLTVV.

This chain connects TRBV7-9 to TRBJ1-4; TRBD1 aligns across 8 bases. The V segment lost 4 bases and the J segment 8 bases; nucleotides outside the gene matches: 6. Germline assignment: CDR1 SEHNR and CDR2 FQNEAQ (reference sequence). The CDR3 contains 14 residues. CDR3 sequence: CASSSGQGGEKLFF. In DNA form, the CDR3 reads TGTGCCAGCAGCTCCGGACAGGGTGGAGAAAAACTGTTTTTT.

This sequence joins TRBV19 and TRBJ1-5; perhaps TRBD1 as D (6 bases). Looked up from germline, CDR1 is LNHDA and CDR2 is SQIVND (reference sequence). Trimming stripped 3 bases from V and 0 bases from J, with 12 bases between. This CDR3 has 16 amino acids. CDR3 DNA: TGTGCCAGTAGTATCAGAAGACAGGCTAGCAATCAGCCCCAGCATTTT. Amino acids: CASSIRRQASNQPQHF.

The chain couples TRBV29-1 to TRBJ2-7; TRBD1 aligns across 8 bases. There are 11 residues in the CDR3. Germline V gene lookup returns CDR1 SQVTM and CDR2 ANQGSEA. Trimming at V came to 6 bases and at J to 5 bases, leaving 3 bases not matched to a gene. The CDR3 spells CSVGQGHEQYF. CDR3 nucleotide sequence: TGCAGCGTAGGACAGGGCCACGAGCAGTACTTC.

The chain uses TRBV5-1 and TRBJ2-7; weak D call: TRBD2 (6 bases). CDR1 and CDR2 (germline): SGHRS, YFSETQ. Trimming left V 0 bases short and J 12 bases short, with 13 bases between. The CDR3 is 12 residues long. The CDR3 spells CASSLAGSNWYF. The CDR3 DNA sequence: TGCGCCAGCAGCTTGGCCGGGAGCAACTGGTACTTC.

In DNA form, the CDR3 reads TGTGCCAGCAGTAAAAGACAGAACTATGGCTACACCTTC. Translating it yields CASSKRQNYGYTF. The chain has TRBV12-3 or TRBV12-4 and TRBJ1-2, with D possibly being TRBD1 (5 bases). Trimming removed 5 bases at V and 2 bases at J, with 9 bases between. This CDR3 spans 13 amino acids.

The chain links TRBV5-1 to TRBJ2-1; the match to TRBD2 covers 9 bases. The CDR3 covers 15 residues. The germline V gene has CDR1 SGHRS and CDR2 YFSETQ. The V and J ends lost 4 bases and 0 bases, in that order; junction bases with no gene match: 2. This CDR3 reads CASSVAGASYNEQFF. The CDR3 nucleotides read TGCGCCAGCAGCGTAGCGGGGGCCTCCTACAATGAGCAGTTCTTC. The full variable domain, rest sourced from reference TRBV5-1 and TRBJ2-1, is KAGVTQTPRYLIKTRGQQVTLSCSPISGHRSVSWYQQTPGQGLQFLFEYFSETQRNKGNFPGRFSGRQFSNSRSEMNVSTLELGDSALYLCASSVAGASYNEQFFGPGTRLTVL.

The chain has TRBV5-6 and TRBJ1-3, with D unclear. Trimming stripped 0 bases from V and 4 bases from J, with 5 bases between. The CDR3 is 13 residues long. CDR1 SGHDT and CDR2 YYEEEE come from the germline V gene. CDR3 coding DNA: TGTGCCAGCAGCTTGGCCCGGGGAAACACCATATATTTT. Protein product: CASSLARGNTIYF.

The chain couples TRBV7-9 to TRBJ1-4; D remains ambiguous. Germline lookup yields CDR1 SEHNR and CDR2 FQNEAQ (reference sequence). V gave up 1 base and J gave up 5 bases, with 14 bases separating them. The CDR3 has 16 residues. The CDR3 region has the DNA TGTGCCAGCAGCTTAGATCGTGCCTACAGAAATGAAAAACTGTTTTTT. Protein sequence: CASSLDRAYRNEKLFF. Filled out from reference TRBV7-9 and TRBJ1-4, the complete variable domain reads DTGVSQNPRHKITKRGQNVTFRCDPISEHNRLYWYRQTLGQGPEFLTYFQNEAQLEKSRLLSDRFSAERPKGSFSTLEIQRTEQGDSAMYLCASSLDRAYRNEKLFFGSGTQLSVL.

V is TRBV11-2 and J is TRBJ2-1, with TRBD2 matching 10 bases. CDR1 and CDR2 (germline): SGHAT, FQNNGV. The CDR3 is 15 residues long. J was trimmed by 3 bases and V by 2 bases; bases with no gene match: 1. The CDR3 spells CASSLSSGSYNEQFF. CDR3 nucleotides: TGTGCCAGCAGCTTATCTAGCGGGAGCTACAATGAGCAGTTCTTC. The complete variable domain, with remaining parts taken from reference TRBV11-2 and TRBJ2-1, reads EAGVAQSPRYKIIEKRQSVAFWCNPISGHATLYWYQQILGQGPKLLIQFQNNGVVDDSQLPKDRFSAERLKGVDSTLKIQPAKLEDSAVYLCASSLSSGSYNEQFFGPGTRLTVL.

The rearrangement uses TRBV16 and TRBJ1-2; D is uncertain. Trimming pared 2 bases from V and 0 bases from J, leaving 10 bases between. CDR3 size: 15 residues. The V gene's germline CDR1 is KGHSY and CDR2 FQNENV. The CDR3 sequence is CASSQNAGANYGYTF. Here the CDR3 DNA reads TGTGCCAGCAGCCAAAACGCCGGGGCTAACTATGGCTACACCTTC.

The chain links TRBV12-5 to TRBJ1-5; weak D call: TRBD1 (6 bases). Looked up from germline, CDR1 is LGHNT and CDR2 is FRNRAP. Trimming stripped 6 bases from V and 1 base from J, with 16 bases between. CDR3 length: 16 amino acids. The DNA for the CDR3 is TGTGCTAGTGGCTCCGGACAGTACGGGAGCAATCAGCCCCAGCATTTT. This encodes CASGSGQYGSNQPQHF.

The chain recombines TRBV29-1 with TRBJ2-4; 15 positions match TRBD2. The germline CDR1 and CDR2 sequences are SQVTM and ANQGSEA. CDR3 size: 15 residues. V gave up 6 bases and J gave up 6 bases; unmatched junction bases: 6. The CDR3 spells CSVGGLAGGLNIQYF. The CDR3 nucleotides are TGCAGCGTGGGCGGACTAGCGGGAGGGCTAAACATTCAGTACTTC. Complete variable domain (other parts from reference TRBV29-1 and TRBJ2-4): SAVISQKPSRDICQRGTSLTIQCQVDSQVTMMFWYRQQPGQSLTLIATANQGSEATYESGFVIDKFPISRPNLTFSTLTVSNMSPEDSSIYLCSVGGLAGGLNIQYFGAGTRLSVL.

The chain employs TRBV5-1 and TRBJ1-5; D gene ambiguous. The V and J ends lost 4 bases and 6 bases respectively, with 11 bases between them. The CDR3 has 13 residues. Germline assignment: CDR1 SGHRS and CDR2 YFSETQ. The chain's CDR3 is CASSIQVGQPQHF. CDR3 nucleotides: TGCGCCAGCAGCATCCAGGTGGGTCAGCCCCAGCATTTT. The variable domain in full, with the rest retrieved from reference TRBV5-1 and TRBJ1-5, is KAGVTQTPRYLIKTRGQQVTLSCSPISGHRSVSWYQQTPGQGLQFLFEYFSETQRNKGNFPGRFSGRQFSNSRSEMNVSTLELGDSALYLCASSIQVGQPQHFGDGTRLSIL.

The chain carries TRBV6-5 and TRBJ1-2; TRBD1 agrees at 7 bases. This CDR3 is 14 amino acids long. Germline V CDR1 and CDR2: MNHEY, SVGAGI. Trimming removed 5 bases from V and 7 bases from J; junction bases left unmatched: 10. The CDR3 DNA follows: TGTGCCAGCAGTACGCACAGGGGCATGGGTGGCTACACCTTC. Its translation: CASSTHRGMGGYTF.

The V gene is TRBV5-6, the J gene TRBJ2-7; D may be TRBD1 (5 bases). The V gene's germline CDR1 is SGHDT and CDR2 YYEEEE. The V end lost 0 bases, the J end lost 1 base, and 8 bases lay between the germline ends. The CDR3 totals 14 residues. The CDR3 DNA reads as TGTGCCAGCAGCTTGGTCCCAGGGTCCTACGAGCAGTACTTC. The encoded protein is CASSLVPGSYEQYF.

The chain has TRBV28 and TRBJ2-7, with 10 positions matching TRBD1. CDR3 size: 15 residues. J gave up 3 bases and V 6 bases, and 8 bases lay outside the gene matches. In germline, CDR1 is MDHEN, CDR2 SYDVKM. CDR3 DNA: TGTGCCAGCAGAGACAGGGGGCGGCCCTACTACGAGCAGTACTTC. Its protein product is CASRDRGRPYYEQYF. The whole variable domain, remainder taken from reference TRBV28 and TRBJ2-7, is DVKVTQSSRYLVKRTGEKVFLECVQDMDHENMFWYRQDPGLGLRLIYFSYDVKMKEKGDIPEGYSVSREKKERFSLILESASTNQTSMYLCASRDRGRPYYEQYFGPGTRLTVT.

This clone has more than one count but fewer than ten. The rearrangement uses TRBV28 and TRBJ2-7; 9 nucleotides match TRBD1. The ends lost 8 bases at V and 3 bases at J; junction bases unmatched: 8. Germline CDR1 MDHEN, CDR2 SYDVKM. There are 14 residues in the CDR3. The CDR3 protein is CASVDNRGHYEQYF. The CDR3 DNA reads as TGTGCCAGCGTGGATAACAGGGGGCACTACGAGCAGTACTTC.

J is TRBJ1-1 and V is TRBV10-2; 7 nucleotides match TRBD1. The CDR3 consists of 15 residues. V was pared by 3 bases and J by 1 base, with 5 bases of the junction left unmatched. Germline CDR1 is WSHSY and CDR2 is SAAADI. The CDR3 coding sequence is TGCGCCAGCAGTGAAAGGGACAGCCCGAACACTGAAGCTTTCTTT. The encoded protein is CASSERDSPNTEAFF.

The chain carries TRBV19 and TRBJ2-7; D possibly corresponds to TRBD2 (5 bases). The germline V and J ends were trimmed by 5 bases and 4 bases, with 9 bases remaining between them. This CDR3 spans 12 amino acids. CDR1 LNHDA and CDR2 SQIVND come from the germline V gene (reference sequence). This CDR3 reads CASSPDLYEQYF. The CDR3, as DNA: TGTGCCAGTAGTCCGGACTTATACGAGCAGTACTTC.

The rearrangement links TRBV10-2 to TRBJ2-1, with 10 positions matching TRBD2. CDR1 is WSHSY and CDR2 is SAAADI in the germline V gene. V gave up 5 bases and J gave up 3 bases; unmatched junction bases: 4. CDR3 size: 15 residues. The CDR3 bases are TGCGCCAGCAGTACGTTAGCGGGAGGCTACAATGAGCAGTTCTTC. Translating gives CASSTLAGGYNEQFF.

The chain carries TRBV2 and TRBJ2-7; D might be TRBD1 (5 bases). Deletions cut 4 bases from V and 5 bases from J, with 12 bases between. Germline V lookup: CDR1 SNHLY, CDR2 FYNNEI. The CDR3 length is 13 residues. CDR3 in DNA: TGTGCCAGCAGTGTTTTCAGGGAAGACGAGCAGTACTTC. Translated: CASSVFREDEQYF.

This clone came up once. The chain uses TRBV5-8 and TRBJ2-7; TRBD1 is a possible D gene (5 bases). Germline loops: CDR1 SGHTS, CDR2 YDEGEE. The V end lost 0 bases, the J end lost 4 bases, and 8 bases lay between the germline ends. This CDR3 is 13 amino acids long. The CDR3 nucleotides read TGTGCCAGCAGCTTGGAGGCAGGGTACGAGCAGTACTTC. Protein sequence: CASSLEAGYEQYF.

The CDR3 coding sequence is TGTGCCAGCAGCTTTTTCCGCAGGACTGATGGCTACACCTTC. Translating it yields CASSFFRRTDGYTF. V and J are TRBV28 and TRBJ1-2, with D unclear. CDR3 length: 14 amino acids. Trimming shortened V by 6 bases and J by 6 bases, and 17 bases separated the two germline ends. Germline V lookup: CDR1 MDHEN, CDR2 SYDVKM.

This sequence joins TRBV14 and TRBJ1-5; the match to TRBD1 covers 9 bases. The ends lost 5 bases at V and 5 bases at J; junction bases unmatched: 4. CDR1 and CDR2 (germline): SGHDN, FVKESK. The CDR3 length is 14 residues. This CDR3 is CASSRDRVYQPQHF. CDR3 sequence (DNA): TGTGCCAGCAGCAGGGACAGGGTTTATCAGCCCCAGCATTTT. The full variable domain, with the rest looked up from reference TRBV14 and TRBJ1-5, is EAGVTQFPSHSVIEKGQTVTLRCDPISGHDNLYWYRRVMGKEIKFLLHFVKESKQDESGMPNNRFLAERTGGTYSTLKVQPAELEDSGVYFCASSRDRVYQPQHFGDGTRLSIL.

This chain connects TRBV7-9 to TRBJ1-1; 11 bases fit TRBD1. The CDR3 is made up of 16 amino acids. Germline trimming cut 4 bases from V and 1 base from J; bases unmatched to any gene: 5. Germline-derived CDR1 and CDR2 are SEHNR and FQNEAQ (reference sequence). The CDR3 DNA follows: TGTGCCAGCAGCTCGGACAGGGGGCGGGCGAACACTGAAGCTTTCTTT. Translated: CASSSDRGRANTEAFF.

V gene TRBV24-1 combines with J gene TRBJ2-2; TRBD1 is a possible D gene (5 bases). Deletions cut 5 bases from V and 2 bases from J, with 8 bases between. The germline V gene encodes CDR1 KGHDR and CDR2 SFDVKD. This CDR3 spans 14 amino acids. The DNA of the CDR3 is TGTGCCACCAGTGGGGGCCAAAACACCGGGGAGCTGTTTTTT. Translation gives CATSGGQNTGELFF.